This T cell receptor beta chain was captured by sequencing in a study of blood T cell repertoires in COVID-19. Study at large: Researchers got acute and convalescent COVID-19 samples from the United States, Italy and Spain. T cells, B-cell-depleted T cells, or PBMCs provided the cDNA or gDNA that served as material.

In the original workflow: Estimation of nucleated cell counts relied on the amplification of reference gene primers. The repertoire was sequenced with immunoSEQ multiplex PCR; TCRdb's copy has only in-frame clones and lacks some. For V, J and clone size, that table is used; D and trimming come from the DNA. The sample comprises 25,000 to 35,000 clones, 77% of which are singletons, and almost 8% rests with the top ten. This sequence was found in an older woman with active or convalescent COVID-19. Sequenced: peripheral blood.

For the CDR3, the DNA is TGTGCCAGCAGTTTATCCCAAGGGACAGGGGTTTATAGCAATCAGCCCCAGCATTTT. Protein sequence: CASSLSQGTGVYSNQPQHF. The chain carries TRBV28 and TRBJ1-5, with 10 bases aligning to TRBD1. V lost 1 base to trimming and J lost 0 bases; unmatched junction nucleotides: 9. Germline V gene sequence: CDR1 MDHEN, CDR2 SYDVKM. This CDR3 is built from 19 residues.